These 4 T cell receptor beta chains came from one sample sequenced in a study of shared clonotypes between healthy human individuals. Clones were sequenced by immunoSEQ multiplex PCR, and TCRdb holds only the in-frame ones, with some missing. The table records around 2.1 million clones, around 95% of them present only once. What was sequenced was naive CD4+ T cells sorted from blood. The subset here: CD45RA+ positively selected. Receptors were obtained from a man in his late teens or twenties in good health.

This chain connects TRBV18 to TRBJ2-7; 12 bases are shared with TRBD2. Germline CDR1 reads KGHSH; CDR2 reads LQKENI. J lost 1 base, V lost 2 bases, and 9 bases had no gene match. The CDR3 contains 18 residues. CDR3 coding DNA: TGTGCCAGCTCACCATTTCCCGCAGGGACTAGCGGGTCCTACGAGCAGTACTTC. This sequence encodes CASSPFPAGTSGSYEQYF.

As for this clone: This CDR3 is also generated by other DNA sequences in the sample. The rearrangement uses TRBV2 and TRBJ1-1; D is undetermined. From germline, CDR1 is SNHLY and CDR2 FYNNEI. V lost 8 bases and J 3 bases, leaving 7 bases between the germline ends. The CDR3 has 11 amino acids. This CDR3 is CASSGYTEAFF. DNA of the CDR3: TGTGCCAGCTCAGGATACACTGAAGCTTTCTTT.

Notes on this clone: This sample also contains other DNA sequences that code for the same CDR3. The chain couples TRBV6-1 to TRBJ2-7; 8 nucleotides agree with TRBD1. After removal of 4 bases from V and 1 base from J, the junction contained 0 bases not matched to a gene. CDR3 length equals 13 residues. Germline lookup yields CDR1 MNHNS and CDR2 SASEGT. Written as DNA, the CDR3 is TGTGCCAGCAGTGGGGACAGGTCCTACGAGCAGTACTTC. It codes for CASSGDRSYEQYF.

The chain carries TRBV6-6 and TRBJ1-1; D remains ambiguous. CDR3 size: 14 residues. V lost 2 bases and J 0 bases, leaving 7 bases between the germline ends. CDR1 and CDR2 from the germline V gene are MNHNY and SVGAGI (reference sequence). The CDR3 is CASSYGTMNTEAFF. CDR3 DNA sequence: TGTGCCAGCAGTTACGGTACGATGAACACTGAAGCTTTCTTT.